The 19 T cell receptor beta chains in this list originate from one sample, sequenced in a study of T-cell reconstitution after alpha-beta-depleted transplantation in children. The TCRbeta library incorporated unique molecular identifiers. In TCRdb, the PCR reads were re-called with MiXCR into one record per CDR3 protein. The top ten clones hold about 6% of a sample with 100,000 or so distinct CDR3 sequences, around 6% of them seen once. The sequences come from PBMCs, mostly from graft donor cells, collected 60 days after TCRalphabeta/CD19-depleted stem cell transplant. Receptors originate from a female patient aged 2 to 10 who had a stem cell transplant for Fanconi anemia, so the T cells may come from the graft donor.

This clonotype appeared many times. This chain joins TRBV6-1 and TRBJ2-2; D is unresolved. The germline gives CDR1 MNHNS, CDR2 SASEGT. Trimming took 6 bases from V and 9 from J, leaving 17 bases between them. CDR3 size: 14 residues. The CDR3 here is CASRPQDDSRELFF. Here the CDR3 DNA reads TGTGCCAGCAGACCACAAGATGATTCAAGGGAGCTGTTTTTT.

V and J are TRBV5-1 and TRBJ1-1; D is uncertain. Between the trimmed V and J ends, which lost 1 base and 0 bases, there was a span of 25 bases. Germline lookup yields CDR1 SGHRS and CDR2 YFSETQ. The CDR3 spans 20 residues. In DNA, the CDR3 is TGCGCCAGCAGCTTGCATAGCACCACATCTGGGCATCCCATGAACACTGAAGCTTTCTTT. Its protein is CASSLHSTTSGHPMNTEAFF.

Many counts were recorded for this clonotype. This chain links TRBV5-1 with TRBJ2-3; TRBD1 might be the D (5 bases). Germline CDR1 SGHRS, CDR2 YFSETQ. This CDR3 has 15 residues. V was pared by 1 base and J by 5 bases, with 14 bases between. The CDR3 coding sequence is TGCGCCAGCAGCTTGATGGGGCAATTGGGAGATACGCAGTATTTT. Encoded protein: CASSLMGQLGDTQYF.

This clonotype was seen only a few times. The V gene is TRBV14, the J gene TRBJ1-2; the D is unclear. The V and J ends lost 0 bases and 3 bases respectively, with 11 bases between them. The CDR3 covers 15 residues. Germline V gives CDR1 SGHDN, CDR2 FVKESK. The CDR3 DNA reads TGTGCCAGCAGCCAAGATCATCGGTGGGACTATGGCTACACCTTC. Translation: CASSQDHRWDYGYTF.

The sample holds many counts of this clonotype. The chain is built from TRBV28 and TRBJ1-6; TRBD1 aligns across 8 bases. J was trimmed by 7 bases and V by 5 bases; bases with no gene match: 10. CDR3 length: 16 residues. From germline, CDR1 is MDHEN and CDR2 SYDVKM. The CDR3 here is CASSQGTGLTNSPLHF. The CDR3 nucleotides are TGTGCCAGCAGTCAAGGGACAGGTTTAACCAATTCACCCCTCCACTTT.

This clonotype was detected only a few times. The chain joins TRBV14 to TRBJ1-3; D is undetermined. Germline V gene lookup returns CDR1 SGHDN and CDR2 FVKESK. V was pared by 1 base and J by 0 bases, with 7 bases between. CDR3 length: 15 amino acids. The CDR3 is CASSQADFSGNTIYF. The CDR3 DNA sequence: TGTGCCAGCAGCCAAGCAGATTTCTCTGGAAACACCATATATTTT.

This chain connects TRBV20-1 to TRBJ1-4; D perhaps matches TRBD1 (5 bases). CDR1 is DFQATT, CDR2 SNEGSKA, per germline (reference sequence). There are 13 residues in the CDR3. V lost 3 bases and J 4 bases, leaving 9 bases between the germline ends. CDR3 sequence: CSASGGGNEKLFF. DNA of the CDR3: TGCAGTGCTAGCGGGGGTGGTAATGAAAAACTGTTTTTT.

This clonotype was counted ten times or more. The J gene is TRBJ2-2, the V gene TRBV10-3; 11 bases agree with TRBD2. J was trimmed by 2 bases and V by 10 bases; bases with no gene match: 3. This CDR3 is built from 14 residues. The V gene's germline CDR1 is ENHRY and CDR2 SYGVKD. This chain's CDR3 is CATGTSGNTGELFF. The CDR3 DNA follows: TGTGCCACCGGGACTAGCGGAAACACCGGGGAGCTGTTTTTT.

This clonotype came up many times. The genes are TRBV28 and TRBJ1-4; D is undetermined. CDR1 and CDR2 (germline): MDHEN, SYDVKM. The ends were cut back, 3 bases at V and 6 bases at J, with 11 bases in the middle. The length of the CDR3 is 14 residues. CDR3 nucleotide sequence: TGTGCCAGCAGTTTCTCTATGGAAGATGAAAAACTGTTTTTT. Translating it yields CASSFSMEDEKLFF.

This clonotype was recorded many times. This sequence joins TRBV7-3 and TRBJ2-1, with D maybe TRBD2 (5 bases). Germline V gene sequence: CDR1 SGHTA, CDR2 FQGTGA. There are 14 residues in the CDR3. Deletions cut 5 bases from V and 6 bases from J, with 14 bases between. The CDR3: CASSQNRLSNEQFF. The DNA for the CDR3 is TGTGCCAGCAGCCAAAACAGACTATCCAATGAGCAGTTCTTC.

This clonotype turned up a few times. The gene calls are TRBV11-2 and TRBJ2-7; 13 bases align to TRBD2. The germline gives CDR1 SGHAT, CDR2 FQNNGV. Trimming cost V 4 bases and J 6 bases; bases outside gene matches: 3. This CDR3 comprises 14 residues. DNA of the CDR3: TGTGCCAGCAGCTACCGGACTAGCGGGAGCGAGCAGTACTTC. Amino acid sequence: CASSYRTSGSEQYF.

Only a few counts were recorded for this clonotype. The rearrangement joins TRBV5-1 to TRBJ2-7, with 8 bases identical to TRBD1. In germline, CDR1 is SGHRS, CDR2 YFSETQ. This CDR3 contains 15 residues. The trim removed 4 bases at V and 3 bases at J, leaving 9 bases unmatched. The CDR3 spells CASSPQGQENYEQYF. CDR3 sequence (DNA): TGCGCCAGCAGCCCGCAGGGACAGGAAAACTACGAGCAGTACTTC.

This clonotype was found many times. The chain links TRBV13 to TRBJ2-1; TRBD2 matches at 7 bases. Germline trimming cut 2 bases from V and 7 bases from J; bases unmatched to any gene: 8. This CDR3 is 15 amino acids long. Germline CDR1 and CDR2: PRHDT and FYEKMQ (reference sequence). In DNA form, the CDR3 reads TGTGCCAGCAGCTTATCGGCGGGAGTTAGGAATGAGCAGTTCTTC. This encodes CASSLSAGVRNEQFF.

This clonotype appeared many times. This chain links TRBV5-6 with TRBJ2-1; 8 nucleotides line up with TRBD2. V was clipped by 4 bases and J by 4 bases; unmatched bases: 10. Germline V gene data show CDR1 as SGHDT and CDR2 as YYEEEE. This CDR3 is built from 16 residues. The DNA of the CDR3 is TGTGCCAGCAGCCGCCCCGGGGGGGCGGAGTACAATGAGCAGTTCTTC. Its protein product is CASSRPGGAEYNEQFF.

This clonotype was recorded many times. This rearrangement joins TRBV7-9 to TRBJ2-3, with 9 bases fitting TRBD2. The CDR3 runs 15 residues. The J segment lost 1 base and the V segment lost 5 bases, leaving 4 bases of the junction unmatched. Germline loops: CDR1 SEHNR, CDR2 FQNEAQ (reference sequence). This CDR3 reads CASSPSGMGTDTQYF. In nucleotides, the CDR3 is TGTGCCAGCAGCCCTAGCGGGATGGGCACAGATACGCAGTATTTT. The entire variable domain, with the rest obtained from reference TRBV7-9 and TRBJ2-3, is as follows: DTGVSQNPRHKITKRGQNVTFRCDPISEHNRLYWYRQTLGQGPEFLTYFQNEAQLEKSRLLSDRFSAERPKGSFSTLEIQRTEQGDSAMYLCASSPSGMGTDTQYFGPGTRLTVL.

V gene TRBV6-5 combines with J gene TRBJ2-3, with 9 nucleotides matching TRBD1. This CDR3 is 15 amino acids long. Germline V gene sequence: CDR1 MNHEY, CDR2 SVGAGI. The J segment lost 4 bases and the V segment lost 6 bases, leaving 8 bases of the junction unmatched. The chain's CDR3 is CASSLSGTGPDTQYF. The CDR3 bases are TGTGCCAGCAGCCTCTCCGGGACAGGGCCAGATACGCAGTATTTT.

This clonotype has ten or more counts. V gene TRBV12-3 or TRBV12-4 combines with J gene TRBJ1-1; D might be TRBD1 (6 bases). CDR3 length equals 13 residues. V was clipped by 1 base and J by 7 bases, with 10 bases between them. The CDR3 region is CASSLVGDNEAFF. CDR3 nucleotide sequence: TGTGCCAGCAGTTTAGTAGGGGACAATGAAGCTTTCTTT.

J is TRBJ2-7 and V is TRBV28; 9 bases map to TRBD2. This CDR3 comprises 16 residues. Germline CDR1 is MDHEN and CDR2 is SYDVKM. V lost 2 bases to trimming and J lost 0 bases; unmatched junction nucleotides: 5. The DNA for the CDR3 is TGTGCCAGCAGTTTAATCCTAGCGGGAAACTCCTACGAGCAGTACTTC. Protein sequence: CASSLILAGNSYEQYF.

This clonotype was seen a few times. The chain is built from TRBV11-1 and TRBJ2-4; the D gene is possibly TRBD2 (6 bases). Germline V lookup: CDR1 SGHAT, CDR2 FQDESV (reference sequence). The CDR3 is 19 residues long. Trimming removed 5 bases at V and 0 bases at J, with 23 bases between. CDR3 sequence: CASSNLPRELLLAKNIQYF. The CDR3 DNA is TGTGCCAGCAGCAACCTACCTCGGGAGCTTCTCCTAGCCAAAAACATTCAGTACTTC.